Detailed here is one T cell receptor beta chain. No antigen is known for it. The sample originates from a study of OX40 agonist ivuxolimab in advanced cancers. About the research overall: Patients took ivuxolimab, an agonistic anti-OX40 (CD134) antibody. Partial response was recorded in three patients: one hepatocellular carcinoma and two cutaneous melanoma cases. Study outcomes and limitations: CD4+ and CD8+ blood T cells expanded clonally by week 6 at 0.1 to 3.0 mg/kg.

Germline V lookup: CDR1 WNHNN, CDR2 SYGVQD (reference sequence). The CDR3 runs to 14 residues. V lost 6 bases to trimming and J lost 4 bases, with 15 bases between them. Profiled with immunoSEQ multiplex PCR; TCRdb holds only in-frame clones, not every one. The repertoire holds about 100,000 clones, under 95% seen once, with roughly 0.61% in the top ten. Source: CD4+ or CD8+ T cells sorted from blood, taken in a trial of the OX40 agonist ivuxolimab. This chain connects TRBV10-1 to TRBJ2-5; D is undetermined. The clonotype comes from an adult with an advanced solid tumor such as melanoma, head and neck, liver or kidney cancer. CDR3 residues: CASSERGVPETQYF. The CDR3 nucleotides read TGCGCCAGCAGCGAACGAGGAGTCCCAGAGACCCAGTACTTC.